What follows are 14 T cell receptor beta chains derived from one specimen sequenced in a study of T cell responses to AZD1222 COVID-19 vaccine. Data came from immunoSEQ multiplex PCR; TCRdb stores just in-frame clones and leaves some out. The table includes 150,000 to 200,000 clones, more than 85% detected once. The material was peripheral blood, obtained 28 days after the second AZD1222 dose. These receptors came from an adult who received the AZD1222 COVID-19 vaccine.

The chain recombines TRBV9 with TRBJ1-1; no reliable D call. CDR1 SGDLS and CDR2 YYNGEE come from the germline V gene. V lost 0 bases and J lost 0, with 9 bases in between. The CDR3 extends over 15 amino acids. CDR3 protein: CASSVAESMNTEAFF. The CDR3 DNA is TGTGCCAGCAGCGTAGCTGAGAGCATGAACACTGAAGCTTTCTTT.

This rearrangement joins TRBV7-6 to TRBJ1-4; D is ambiguous. CDR1 and CDR2 from the germline V gene are SGHVS and FNYEAQ. V lost 1 base and J lost 4, with 10 bases in between. This CDR3 contains 15 residues. The CDR3 region is CASSLGAGLNEKLFF. In DNA, the CDR3 is TGTGCCAGCAGCTTAGGGGCTGGGCTTAATGAAAAACTGTTTTTT.

The chain employs TRBV6-5 and TRBJ2-7, with D tentatively TRBD1 (6 bases). V gave up 5 bases and J gave up 0 bases, with 14 bases separating them. This CDR3 comprises 15 residues. Germline CDR1 and CDR2: MNHEY and SVGAGI. CDR3 sequence (DNA): TGTGCCAGCAGTAGTCCAGGGGTCAGCTCCTACGAGCAGTACTTC. Protein: CASSSPGVSSYEQYF.

The chain is built from TRBV18 and TRBJ1-1; the D gene is possibly TRBD1 (5 bases). CDR1 and CDR2 (germline): KGHSH, LQKENI. Trimming cost V 3 bases and J 4 bases, with 9 bases left between them. The CDR3 runs to 13 residues. The CDR3 DNA is TGTGCCAGCTCACCTCGGGGGTCCACTGAAGCTTTCTTT. Translated, it gives CASSPRGSTEAFF.

V gene TRBV19 combines with J gene TRBJ1-5; TRBD1 aligns across 9 bases. Germline CDR1 and CDR2: LNHDA and SQIVND (reference sequence). This CDR3 is 15 amino acids long. Losses at the gene ends were 6 bases for V and 2 bases for J; bases not matched to a gene: 5. CDR3 region: CASRGQGRGNQPQHF. In nucleotides, the CDR3 is TGTGCCAGTAGGGGACAGGGACGGGGCAATCAGCCCCAGCATTTT. Full variable domain (remainder filled in from reference TRBV19 and TRBJ1-5): DGGITQSPKYLFRKEGQNVTLSCEQNLNHDAMYWYRQDPGQGLRLIYYSQIVNDFQKGDIAEGYSVSREKKESFPLTVTSAQKNPTAFYLCASRGQGRGNQPQHFGDGTRLSIL.

This chain links TRBV12-3 or TRBV12-4 with TRBJ2-7; the D is unclear. V shed 2 bases and J shed 3 bases, with 5 bases lying between them. This CDR3 comprises 12 residues. CDR3: CASSLTLYEQYF. The CDR3 region has the DNA TGTGCCAGCAGTTTAACCCTCTACGAGCAGTACTTC.

CDR3 DNA: TGTGCCAGCAGCACACAGGGGGGGAGGAACACTGAAGCTTTCTTT. It codes for CASSTQGGRNTEAFF. The V call is TRBV7-2, the J call TRBJ1-1; 8 bases are shared with TRBD1. V shed 5 bases and J 1 base; nucleotides not matched to a gene: 6. The CDR3 is 15 residues long. Germline assignment: CDR1 SGHTA and CDR2 FQGNSA.

The chain joins TRBV29-1 to TRBJ2-3; TRBD2 is a possible D gene (6 bases). The germline V and J ends were trimmed by 0 bases and 6 bases, with 16 bases remaining between them. The germline V gene encodes CDR1 SQVTM and CDR2 ANQGSEA. This CDR3 has 15 amino acids. In DNA form, the CDR3 reads TGCAGCGTTGAAGATGCGACTGGCGGGGTGGATACGCAGTATTTT. This sequence encodes CSVEDATGGVDTQYF.

The chain uses TRBV14 and TRBJ1-2, with TRBD1 as a possible D gene (6 bases). V was clipped by 5 bases and J by 0 bases, with 7 bases between them. The CDR3 is 13 residues long. The germline V gene has CDR1 SGHDN and CDR2 FVKESK. The CDR3 region is CASSWTANYGYTF. DNA of the CDR3: TGTGCCAGCAGCTGGACAGCTAACTATGGCTACACCTTC.

This rearrangement joins TRBV5-4 to TRBJ2-1; no firm D call. Germline loops: CDR1 SGHNT, CDR2 YYREEE (reference sequence). V was pared by 0 bases and J by 6 bases, with 7 bases between. The CDR3 contains 13 residues. CDR3 sequence (DNA): TGTGCCAGCAGCTTGGGGGTTTCCAATGAGCAGTTCTTC. Protein sequence: CASSLGVSNEQFF.

This clone showed up just once. This chain uses TRBV3-1 (or the pseudogene TRBV3-2) with TRBJ2-1, with D perhaps assigned TRBD1 or TRBD2 (5 bases each). CDR3 length: 13 residues. V lost 1 base and J lost 8, with 9 bases in between. CDR1 is LGHDT and CDR2 is YNNKEL in the germline V gene (reference sequence). The CDR3 DNA sequence: TGTGCCAGCAGCCAAGTTAGAGGGGATGAGCAGTTCTTC. It codes for CASSQVRGDEQFF.

This clone appeared once. The V gene is TRBV7-9, the J gene TRBJ2-5; 11 bases line up with TRBD1. This CDR3 has 12 amino acids. The junction had 4 bases not matched to a gene; V was cut back by 11 bases and J by 5 bases. Germline V lookup: CDR1 SEHNR, CDR2 FQNEAQ (reference sequence). DNA for the CDR3: TGTGCCGGACAGGGGGCACAGGAGACCCAGTACTTC. Protein: CAGQGAQETQYF.

The genes are TRBV11-2 and TRBJ2-7, with D possibly being TRBD1 (6 bases). From germline, CDR1 is SGHAT and CDR2 FQNNGV. The CDR3 extends over 12 amino acids. V was clipped by 3 bases and J by 6 bases, with 9 bases between them. CDR3: CASSLAGAEQYF. In DNA form, the CDR3 reads TGTGCCAGCAGCTTGGCAGGGGCCGAGCAGTACTTC.

Concerning this clone itself: An end of the junction does not agree with germline; a read error may underlie this. The rearrangement links TRBV29-1 to TRBJ1-5; D unclear. Germline V CDR1 and CDR2: SQVTM, ANQGSEA. The CDR3 spans 16 residues. The CDR3 region is CSVEGLLNYSNQPQHF. CDR3 DNA: TGCAGCGTCGAAGGACTACTCAATTATAGCAATCAGCCCCAGCATTTT.